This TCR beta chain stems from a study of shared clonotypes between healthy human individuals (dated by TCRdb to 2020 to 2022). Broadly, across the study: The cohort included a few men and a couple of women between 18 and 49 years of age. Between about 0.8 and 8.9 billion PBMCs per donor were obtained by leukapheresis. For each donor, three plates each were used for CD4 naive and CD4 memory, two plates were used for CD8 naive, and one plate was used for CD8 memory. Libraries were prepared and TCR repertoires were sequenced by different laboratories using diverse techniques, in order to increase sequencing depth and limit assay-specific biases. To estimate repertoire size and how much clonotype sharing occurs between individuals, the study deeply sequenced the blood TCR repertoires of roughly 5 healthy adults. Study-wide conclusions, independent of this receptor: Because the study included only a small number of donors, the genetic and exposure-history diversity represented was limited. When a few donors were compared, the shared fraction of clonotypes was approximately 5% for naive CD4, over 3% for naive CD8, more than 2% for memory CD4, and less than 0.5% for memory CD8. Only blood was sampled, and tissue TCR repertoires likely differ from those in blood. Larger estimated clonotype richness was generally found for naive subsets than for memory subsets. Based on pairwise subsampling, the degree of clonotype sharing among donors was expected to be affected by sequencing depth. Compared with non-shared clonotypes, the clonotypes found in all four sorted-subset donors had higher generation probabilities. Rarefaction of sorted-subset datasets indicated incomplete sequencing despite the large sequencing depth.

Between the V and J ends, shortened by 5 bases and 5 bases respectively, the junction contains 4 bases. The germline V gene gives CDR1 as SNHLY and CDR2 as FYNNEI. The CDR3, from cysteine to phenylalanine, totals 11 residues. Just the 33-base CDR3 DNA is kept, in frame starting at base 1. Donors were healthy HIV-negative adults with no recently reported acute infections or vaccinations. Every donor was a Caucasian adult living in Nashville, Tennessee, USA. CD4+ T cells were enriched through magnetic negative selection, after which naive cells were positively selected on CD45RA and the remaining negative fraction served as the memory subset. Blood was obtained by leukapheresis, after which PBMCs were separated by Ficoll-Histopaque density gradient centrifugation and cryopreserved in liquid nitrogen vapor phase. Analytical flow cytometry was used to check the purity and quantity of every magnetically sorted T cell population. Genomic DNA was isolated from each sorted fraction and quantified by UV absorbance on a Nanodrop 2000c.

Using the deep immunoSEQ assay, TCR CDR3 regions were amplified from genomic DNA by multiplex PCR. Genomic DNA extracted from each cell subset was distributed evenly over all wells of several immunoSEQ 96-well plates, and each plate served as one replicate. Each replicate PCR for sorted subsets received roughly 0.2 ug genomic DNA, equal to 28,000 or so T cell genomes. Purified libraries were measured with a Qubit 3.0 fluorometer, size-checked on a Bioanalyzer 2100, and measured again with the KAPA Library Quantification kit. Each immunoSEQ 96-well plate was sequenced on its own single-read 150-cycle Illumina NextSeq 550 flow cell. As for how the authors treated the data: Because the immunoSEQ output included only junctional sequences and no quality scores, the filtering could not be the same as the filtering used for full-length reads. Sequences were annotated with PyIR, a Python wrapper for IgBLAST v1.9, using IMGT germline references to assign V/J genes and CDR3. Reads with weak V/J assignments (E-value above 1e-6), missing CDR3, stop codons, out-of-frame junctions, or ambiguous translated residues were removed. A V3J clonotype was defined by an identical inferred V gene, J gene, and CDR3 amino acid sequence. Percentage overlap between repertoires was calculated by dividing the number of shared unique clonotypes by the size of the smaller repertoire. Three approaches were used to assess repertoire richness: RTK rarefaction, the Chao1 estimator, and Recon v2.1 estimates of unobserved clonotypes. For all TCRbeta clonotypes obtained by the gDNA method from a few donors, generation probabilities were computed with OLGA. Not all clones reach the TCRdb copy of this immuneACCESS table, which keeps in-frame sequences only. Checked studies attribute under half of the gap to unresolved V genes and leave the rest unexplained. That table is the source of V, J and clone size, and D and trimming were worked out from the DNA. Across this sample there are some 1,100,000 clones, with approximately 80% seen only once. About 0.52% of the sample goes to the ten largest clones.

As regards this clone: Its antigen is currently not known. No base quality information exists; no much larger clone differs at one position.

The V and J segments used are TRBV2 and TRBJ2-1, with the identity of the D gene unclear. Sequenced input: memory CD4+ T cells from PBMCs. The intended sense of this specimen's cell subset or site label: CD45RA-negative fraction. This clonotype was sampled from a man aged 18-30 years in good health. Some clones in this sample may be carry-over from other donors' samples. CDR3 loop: CASSYHNEQFF. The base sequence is TGTGCCAGCAGTTATCACAATGAGCAGTTCTTC.